This T cell receptor (beta chain) was captured by sequencing in a study of neurological immune-mediated disorders. This CDR3 is built from 15 residues. Germline loops: CDR1 SGDLS, CDR2 YYNGEE. V lost 4 bases to trimming and J lost 7 bases; unmatched junction nucleotides: 7. In TCRdb, the 5' RACE reads were re-called with MiXCR into one record per CDR3 protein. The top ten clones hold around 5% of a sample with 49,000 or so distinct CDR3 sequences, roughly 4.1% of them seen once. This clonotype was seen at least ten times. This TCR was recovered from a woman aged 60 to 75 with multiple sclerosis. The chain couples TRBV9 to TRBJ2-1; TRBD2 matches at 11 bases. Sequenced material: PBMCs. CDR3 region: CASSTTSGVGNEQFF. CDR3 DNA sequence: TGTGCCAGCAGCACGACTAGCGGGGTGGGTAATGAGCAGTTCTTC. Full variable domain (remainder filled in from reference TRBV9 and TRBJ2-1): DSGVTQTPKHLITATGQRVTLRCSPRSGDLSVYWYQQSLDQGLQFLIQYYNGEERAKGNILERFSAQQFPDLHSELNLSSLELGDSALYFCASSTTSGVGNEQFFGPGTRLTVL.